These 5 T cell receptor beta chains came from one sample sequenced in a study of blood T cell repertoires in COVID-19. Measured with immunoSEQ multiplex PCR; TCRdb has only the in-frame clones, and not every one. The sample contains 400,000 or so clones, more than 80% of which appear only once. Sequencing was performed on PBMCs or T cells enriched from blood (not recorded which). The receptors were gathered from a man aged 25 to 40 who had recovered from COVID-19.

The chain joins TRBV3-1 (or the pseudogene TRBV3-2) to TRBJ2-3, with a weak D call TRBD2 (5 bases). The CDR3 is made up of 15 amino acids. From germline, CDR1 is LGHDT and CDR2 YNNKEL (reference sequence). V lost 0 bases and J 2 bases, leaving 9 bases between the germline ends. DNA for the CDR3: TGTGCCAGCAGCCAAGATAGCGACAACACAGATACGCAGTATTTT. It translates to CASSQDSDNTDTQYF.

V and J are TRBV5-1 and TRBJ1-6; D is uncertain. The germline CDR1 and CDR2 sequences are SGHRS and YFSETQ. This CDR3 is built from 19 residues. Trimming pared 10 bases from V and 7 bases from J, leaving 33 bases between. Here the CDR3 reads CARWITPRPGRVLNSPLHF. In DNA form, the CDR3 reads TGCGCCCGCTGGATTACACCCCGCCCAGGTCGCGTCCTCAATTCACCCCTCCACTTT.

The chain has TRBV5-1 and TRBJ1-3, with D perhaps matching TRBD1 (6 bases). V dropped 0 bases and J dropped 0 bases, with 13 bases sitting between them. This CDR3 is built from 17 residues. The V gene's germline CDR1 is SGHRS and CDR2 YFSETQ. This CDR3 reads CASSLVPGELSGNTIYF. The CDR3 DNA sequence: TGCGCCAGCAGCTTGGTTCCAGGGGAACTCTCTGGAAACACCATATATTTT.

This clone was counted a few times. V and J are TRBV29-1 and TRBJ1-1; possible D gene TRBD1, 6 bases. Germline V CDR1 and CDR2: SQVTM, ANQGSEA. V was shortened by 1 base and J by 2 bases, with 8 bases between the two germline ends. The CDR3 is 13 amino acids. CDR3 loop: CSVEVRGNTEAFF. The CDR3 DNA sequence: TGCAGCGTTGAAGTCAGGGGAAACACTGAAGCTTTCTTT. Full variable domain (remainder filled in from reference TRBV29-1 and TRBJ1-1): SAVISQKPSRDICQRGTSLTIQCQVDSQVTMMFWYRQQPGQSLTLIATANQGSEATYESGFVIDKFPISRPNLTFSTLTVSNMSPEDSSIYLCSVEVRGNTEAFFGQGTRLTVV.

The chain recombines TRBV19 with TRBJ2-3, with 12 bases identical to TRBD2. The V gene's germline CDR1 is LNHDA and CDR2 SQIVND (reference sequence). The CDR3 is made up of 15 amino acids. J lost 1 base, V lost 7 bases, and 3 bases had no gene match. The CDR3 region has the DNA TGTGCCAGTATCCCTAGCGGGAGGGGCACAGATACGCAGTATTTT. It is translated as CASIPSGRGTDTQYF.